This entry lists 19 T cell receptor beta chains sequenced from one sample in a study of blood T cells in healthy people across ages. With a J-beta primer mix and a sample-barcoded 5' primer, a second PCR ran roughly 6 to 12 cycles. TCRdb independently ran MiXCR on the 5' RACE reads; one entry per CDR3 protein. The table shows approximately 960,000 distinct CDR3 sequences, with about 27% occurring only once. These sequences were also reported in another study, on T cells of mothers and their children.

Material for sequencing was blood. The receptors derive from a middle-aged woman in good health.

To note about this clonotype: This may stem from a read error, because a much larger clone lies one nucleotide away. This CDR3 is CSVEESTPSYEQFF. In nucleotides, the CDR3 is TGCAGCGTTGAAGAGTCAACCCCCTCCTACGAGCAGTTCTTC. This chain connects TRBV29-1 to TRBJ2-1; D ambiguous. The germline CDR1 and CDR2 sequences are SQVTM and ANQGSEA. V lost 0 bases and J 10 bases, leaving 16 bases between the germline ends. The CDR3 is made up of 14 amino acids.

This clonotype was counted at least ten times. This rearrangement joins TRBV3-1 to TRBJ2-7; D not resolved. Germline-derived CDR1 and CDR2 are LGHDT and YNNKEL (reference sequence). V was clipped by 1 base and J by 4 bases, with 8 bases between them. This CDR3 is 13 amino acids long. The DNA for the CDR3 is TGTGCCAGCAGCCAAGCGACACCGTACGAGCAGTACTTC. This gives the protein CASSQATPYEQYF.

Notes on this clonotype: This may be a read error, as it is one base from a much larger clone. The genes are TRBV5-1 and TRBJ2-7; D is possibly TRBD2 (5 bases). Germline V CDR1 and CDR2: SGHRS, YFSETQ. The CDR3 covers 14 residues. CDR3 sequence: CASGLSTGNYEQYF. CDR3 in DNA: TGCGCCAGCGGCTTGTCTACGGGAAACTACGAGCAGTACTTC.

This clonotype was seen a few times. A single base separates this from a much larger clone, so it may be a read error. This chain uses TRBV4-1 with TRBJ2-5; maybe TRBD2 (5 bases). This CDR3 is built from 14 residues. The germline gives CDR1 MGHRA, CDR2 YSYEKL. The CDR3 sequence: CANSPSYSQETQYF. CDR3 bases: TGCGCCAACAGCCCTAGCTATTCTCAAGAGACCCAGTACTTC.

The genes are TRBV10-1 and TRBJ1-2; D unclear. The CDR3 is made up of 12 amino acids. V was pared by 4 bases and J by 5 bases, with 8 bases between. The germline CDR1 and CDR2 sequences are WNHNN and SYGVQD (reference sequence). The CDR3 nucleotides are TGCGCCAGCAGTGGGCCAGATTATGGCTACACCTTC. This translates into CASSGPDYGYTF.

This chain joins TRBV7-9 and TRBJ1-6; maybe TRBD1 (6 bases). Germline loops: CDR1 SEHNR, CDR2 FQNEAQ (reference sequence). Trimming stripped 4 bases from V and 7 bases from J, with 11 bases between. The CDR3 consists of 14 residues. CDR3 sequence reads: CASSYGGSNSPLHF. DNA of the CDR3: TGTGCCAGCAGCTATGGGGGCTCGAATTCACCCCTCCACTTT.

This clonotype was detected ten times or more. The genes are TRBV9 and TRBJ2-6; possible D gene TRBD2, 5 bases. V dropped 0 bases and J dropped 4 bases, with 11 bases sitting between them. The CDR3 totals 16 residues. The germline V gene has CDR1 SGDLS and CDR2 YYNGEE. CDR3 DNA: TGTGCCAGCAGCGTAGTCCCGGGATCGGGGGCCAACGTCCTGACTTTC. It encodes CASSVVPGSGANVLTF.

The gene calls are TRBV6-5 and TRBJ1-4; 10 bases match TRBD1. V dropped 6 bases and J dropped 6; count of bases not matched to a gene: 7. This CDR3 region has 15 residues. The germline V gene has CDR1 MNHEY and CDR2 SVGAGI. As DNA, the CDR3 is TGTGCCAGCAGGGCAGACAGGGGGCTTGATGAAAAACTGTTTTTT. The encoded protein is CASRADRGLDEKLFF.

This clonotype was recorded many times. V is TRBV5-1 and J is TRBJ2-7; TRBD1 matches 7 bases. The CDR3 extends over 14 amino acids. V shed 3 bases, J shed 7 bases, and the junction held 10 bases outside the gene matches. CDR1 SGHRS and CDR2 YFSETQ come from the germline V gene. CDR3: CASSYRDSVLEQYF. In DNA, the CDR3 is TGCGCCAGCAGCTACCGGGACAGCGTCCTAGAGCAGTACTTC.

This chain uses TRBV7-2 with TRBJ1-1; no clear D gene. Trimming took 0 bases from V and 0 from J, leaving 8 bases between them. Germline CDR1 is SGHTA and CDR2 is FQGNSA. The CDR3 is 15 residues long. The CDR3 here is CASSLAAAMNTEAFF. The CDR3 region has the DNA TGTGCCAGCAGCTTAGCCGCAGCCATGAACACTGAAGCTTTCTTT.

In this sample, this clonotype turned up a few times. The V and J genes are TRBV6-5 and TRBJ1-2; no reliable D call. This CDR3 contains 16 residues. Between the trimmed V and J ends, which lost 2 bases and 4 bases, there was a span of 17 bases. Germline CDR1 MNHEY, CDR2 SVGAGI. The CDR3 region is CASSYAGSAALYGYTF. The CDR3 bases are TGTGCCAGCAGTTACGCCGGAAGCGCAGCCCTCTATGGCTACACCTTC.

The chain combines TRBV4-1 with TRBJ2-5, with 7 bases aligning to TRBD2. The CDR3 has 16 amino acids. Germline V lookup: CDR1 MGHRA, CDR2 YSYEKL. The V and J ends lost 0 bases and 2 bases, in that order; junction bases with no gene match: 6. CDR3 nucleotides: TGCGCCAGCAGCCAAGATGTGTCTAGCGGACAAGAGACCCAGTACTTC. Residues: CASSQDVSSGQETQYF.

The CDR3 reads CASSLEGHPTDTQYF. The CDR3 DNA sequence: TGCGCCAGCAGCTTGGAAGGACATCCCACGGATACGCAGTATTTT. The chain combines TRBV5-1 with TRBJ2-3; D perhaps matches TRBD1 (5 bases). The germline V gene encodes CDR1 SGHRS and CDR2 YFSETQ. The V end was cut by 0 bases, the J end by 6 bases, with 14 bases between. The CDR3 extends over 15 amino acids.

In its sample, this clonotype was seen a few times. The chain carries TRBV2 and TRBJ2-7; D may be TRBD1 (5 bases). The CDR3 sequence is 14 residues long. Trimming took off 6 bases at V and 3 bases at J, with 15 bases between the two ends. Germline V gene lookup returns CDR1 SNHLY and CDR2 FYNNEI. CDR3 amino acids: CASRQRTLNYEQYF. The CDR3 DNA sequence: TGTGCCAGCAGGCAAAGGACATTAAACTACGAGCAGTACTTC.

This clonotype has only a few counts. The chain carries TRBV2 and TRBJ2-3; D uncertain. From germline, CDR1 is SNHLY and CDR2 FYNNEI. The V end was cut by 3 bases, the J end by 0 bases, with 13 bases between. The CDR3 spans 16 residues. The CDR3 here is CASSEDSSPSTDTQYF. Written as DNA, the CDR3 is TGTGCCAGCAGTGAGGATTCGTCCCCTAGCACAGATACGCAGTATTTT.

With regard to this clonotype: A much larger clone differs by one base, so this may be a read error. The gene calls are TRBV5-1 and TRBJ2-7; possibly TRBD1 or TRBD2 for D (6 bases each). The germline gives CDR1 SGHRS, CDR2 YFSETQ. The V end was cut by 7 bases, the J end by 7 bases, with 21 bases between. The CDR3 covers 14 residues. The DNA for the CDR3 is TGCGCCAGCCGGATCGGGGGCAACTACAATGAGCAGTACTTC. It specifies CASRIGGNYNEQYF.

The table lists this clonotype with a count of one. The junction shows a germline mismatch at one end, possibly a read error. The chain is built from TRBV28 and TRBJ2-1, with TRBD2 matching over 9 bases. The CDR3 loop spans 15 amino acids. CDR1 MDHEN and CDR2 SYDVKM come from the germline V gene. The CDR3 loop reads CASSLTSGSYNEQCF. CDR3 coding DNA: TGTGCCAGCAGTTTGACTAGCGGCTCCTACAATGAGCAGTGCTTC.

This clonotype was picked up a small number of times. The chain employs TRBV28 and TRBJ2-7; no firm D call. Trimming cost V 5 bases and J 0 bases, with 11 bases left between them. CDR3 length: 14 residues. Germline assignment: CDR1 MDHEN and CDR2 SYDVKM. Here the CDR3 reads CASSPTEDSYEQYF. The CDR3 nucleotides are TGTGCCAGCAGTCCAACCGAAGACTCCTACGAGCAGTACTTC.

The chain links TRBV30 to TRBJ1-1, with a possible D match to TRBD1 (5 bases). The CDR3 is 15 residues long. Trimming removed 4 bases at V and 4 bases at J, with 19 bases between. The germline V gene encodes CDR1 GTSNPN and CDR2 SVGIG (reference sequence). The CDR3, as DNA: TGTGCCTGGACCGGCAGGGAGGGCGTTGGCACTGAAGCTTTCTTT. Protein product: CAWTGREGVGTEAFF.